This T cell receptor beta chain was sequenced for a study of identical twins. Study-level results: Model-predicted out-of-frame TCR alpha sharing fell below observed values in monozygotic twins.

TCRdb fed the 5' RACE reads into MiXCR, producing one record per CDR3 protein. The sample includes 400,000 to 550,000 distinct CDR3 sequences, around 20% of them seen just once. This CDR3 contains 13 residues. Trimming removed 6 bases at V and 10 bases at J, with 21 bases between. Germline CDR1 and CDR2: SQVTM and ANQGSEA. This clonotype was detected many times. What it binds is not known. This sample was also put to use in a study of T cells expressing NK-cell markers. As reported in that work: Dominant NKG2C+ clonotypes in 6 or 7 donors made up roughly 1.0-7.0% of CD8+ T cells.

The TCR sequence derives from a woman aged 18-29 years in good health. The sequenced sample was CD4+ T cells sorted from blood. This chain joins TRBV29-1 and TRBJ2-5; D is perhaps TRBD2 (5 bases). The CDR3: CSVAYQRAPVQYF. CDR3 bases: TGCAGCGTCGCCTATCAGAGGGCCCCCGTCCAGTACTTC.